This T cell receptor beta chain was observed in a study of shared clonotypes between healthy human individuals. The overall study: The donors, two women and a few men, were aged 18 to 49. Study observations and caveats: Some naive CD4 clonotypes, roughly 5%, turned up in common across a few donors.

Here immunoSEQ multiplex PCR was the method, and the copy in TCRdb shows in-frame clones only, minus some. Of 600,000 to 750,000 clones listed, around 90% are singletons. Germline values: CDR1 LNHDA, CDR2 SQIVND (reference sequence). The germline V and J ends were trimmed by 6 bases and 1 base, with 13 bases remaining between them. CDR3 length: 15 amino acids. On this clone: The antigen remains undetermined.

Material: memory CD8+ T cells from PBMCs. Subset given: CD45RO+ cells pooled with CCR7-negative TemRA cells. The sequence came from a man aged 18-30 years in good health. Some clones in this sample may be carry-over from other donors' samples. The chain recombines TRBV19 with TRBJ1-3, with D maybe TRBD1 (6 bases). The CDR3 DNA reads TGTGCCAGTAGCCCCCAGGGGTTGTCTGGAAACACCATATATTTT. This encodes CASSPQGLSGNTIYF.